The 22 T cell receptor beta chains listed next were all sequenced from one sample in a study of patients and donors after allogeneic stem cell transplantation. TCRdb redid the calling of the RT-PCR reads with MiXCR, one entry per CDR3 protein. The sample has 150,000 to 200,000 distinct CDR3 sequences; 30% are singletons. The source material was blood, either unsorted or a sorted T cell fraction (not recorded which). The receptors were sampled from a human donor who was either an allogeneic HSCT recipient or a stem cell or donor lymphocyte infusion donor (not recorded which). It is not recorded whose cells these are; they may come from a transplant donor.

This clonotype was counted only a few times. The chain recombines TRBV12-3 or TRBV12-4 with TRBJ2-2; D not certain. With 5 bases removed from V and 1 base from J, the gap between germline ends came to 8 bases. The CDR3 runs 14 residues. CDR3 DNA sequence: TGTGCCAGCAGTGAAGCCATGAACACCGGGGAGCTGTTTTTT. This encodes CASSEAMNTGELFF.

CDR3 sequence (DNA): TGTGCCATCAGCTCCACTAGCGGGAGTAATGAGCAGTACTTC. Translated: CAISSTSGSNEQYF. The gene calls are TRBV10-3 and TRBJ2-7, with 11 bases that match TRBD2. J was trimmed by 7 bases and V by 6 bases; bases with no gene match: 8. Germline CDR1 is ENHRY and CDR2 is SYGVKD. The CDR3 runs 14 residues.

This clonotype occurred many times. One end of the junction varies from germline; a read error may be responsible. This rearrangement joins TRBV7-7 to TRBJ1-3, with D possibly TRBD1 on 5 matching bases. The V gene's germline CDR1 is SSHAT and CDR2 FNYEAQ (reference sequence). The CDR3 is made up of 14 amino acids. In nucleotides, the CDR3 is TGTGCTAGCAGCCCTATGGGGGCTGGAAACACCATATATTTT. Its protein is CASSPMGAGNTIYF.

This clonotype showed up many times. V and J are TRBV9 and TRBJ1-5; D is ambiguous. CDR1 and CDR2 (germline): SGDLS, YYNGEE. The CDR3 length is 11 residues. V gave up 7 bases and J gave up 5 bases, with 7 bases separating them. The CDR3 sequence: CASRGDQPQHF. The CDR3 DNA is TGTGCCAGCCGGGGTGATCAGCCCCAGCATTTT.

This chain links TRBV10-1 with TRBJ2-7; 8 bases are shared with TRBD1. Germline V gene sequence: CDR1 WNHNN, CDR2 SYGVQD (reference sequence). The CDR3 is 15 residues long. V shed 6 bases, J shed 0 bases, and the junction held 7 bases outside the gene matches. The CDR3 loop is CASSAGQATSYEQYF. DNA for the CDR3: TGCGCCAGCAGCGCGGGACAGGCGACCTCCTACGAGCAGTACTTC.

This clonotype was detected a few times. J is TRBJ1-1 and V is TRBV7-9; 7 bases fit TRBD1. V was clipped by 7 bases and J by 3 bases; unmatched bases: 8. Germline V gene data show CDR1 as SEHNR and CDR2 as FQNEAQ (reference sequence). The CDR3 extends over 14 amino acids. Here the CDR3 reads CASTVQGIHTEAFF. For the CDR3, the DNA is TGTGCCAGCACCGTACAGGGGATACACACTGAAGCTTTCTTT. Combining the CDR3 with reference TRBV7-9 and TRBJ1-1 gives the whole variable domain DTGVSQNPRHKITKRGQNVTFRCDPISEHNRLYWYRQTLGQGPEFLTYFQNEAQLEKSRLLSDRFSAERPKGSFSTLEIQRTEQGDSAMYLCASTVQGIHTEAFFGQGTRLTVV.

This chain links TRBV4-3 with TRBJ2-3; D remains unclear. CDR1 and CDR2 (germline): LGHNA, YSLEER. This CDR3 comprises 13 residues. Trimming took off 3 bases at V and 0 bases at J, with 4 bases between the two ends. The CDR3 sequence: CASSHGSTDTQYF. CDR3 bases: TGCGCCAGCAGCCACGGTAGCACAGATACGCAGTATTTT.

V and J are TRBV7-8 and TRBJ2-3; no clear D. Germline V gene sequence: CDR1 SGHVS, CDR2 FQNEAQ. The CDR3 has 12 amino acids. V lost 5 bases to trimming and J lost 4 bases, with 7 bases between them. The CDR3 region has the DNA TGTGCCAGCAGCCATGGGGCAGATACGCAGTATTTT. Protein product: CASSHGADTQYF.

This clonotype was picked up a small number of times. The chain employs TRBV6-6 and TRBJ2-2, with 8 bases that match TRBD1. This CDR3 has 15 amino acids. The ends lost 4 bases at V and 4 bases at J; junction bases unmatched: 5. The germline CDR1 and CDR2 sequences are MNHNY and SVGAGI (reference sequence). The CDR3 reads CASSLRTGTTGELFF. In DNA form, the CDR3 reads TGTGCCAGCAGTTTAAGGACAGGGACCACCGGGGAGCTGTTTTTT.

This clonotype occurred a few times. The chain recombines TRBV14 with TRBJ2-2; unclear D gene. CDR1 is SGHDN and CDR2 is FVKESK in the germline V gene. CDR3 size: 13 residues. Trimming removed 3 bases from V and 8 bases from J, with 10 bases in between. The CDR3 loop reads CASSQAVTGELFF. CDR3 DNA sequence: TGTGCCAGCAGCCAGGCGGTGACGGGGGAGCTGTTTTTT.

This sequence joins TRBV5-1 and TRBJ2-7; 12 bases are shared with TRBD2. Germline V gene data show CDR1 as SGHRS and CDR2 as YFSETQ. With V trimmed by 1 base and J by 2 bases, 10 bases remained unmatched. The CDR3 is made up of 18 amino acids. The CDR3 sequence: CASSLFPSGREGPYEQYF. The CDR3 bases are TGCGCCAGCAGCTTGTTCCCTAGCGGGAGGGAGGGCCCCTACGAGCAGTACTTC.

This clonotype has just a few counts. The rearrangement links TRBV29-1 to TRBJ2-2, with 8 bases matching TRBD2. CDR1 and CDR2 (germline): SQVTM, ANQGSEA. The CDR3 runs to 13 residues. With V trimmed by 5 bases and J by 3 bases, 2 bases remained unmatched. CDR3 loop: CSVRGGDTGELFF. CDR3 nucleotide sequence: TGCAGCGTTCGGGGGGGCGACACCGGGGAGCTGTTTTTT.

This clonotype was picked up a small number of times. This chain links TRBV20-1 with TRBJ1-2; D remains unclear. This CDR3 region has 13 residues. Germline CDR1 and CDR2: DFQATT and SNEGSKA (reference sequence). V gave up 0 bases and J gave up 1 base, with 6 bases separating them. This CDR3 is CSARDPRNYGYTF. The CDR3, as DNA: TGCAGTGCTAGAGACCCTCGTAACTATGGCTACACCTTC.

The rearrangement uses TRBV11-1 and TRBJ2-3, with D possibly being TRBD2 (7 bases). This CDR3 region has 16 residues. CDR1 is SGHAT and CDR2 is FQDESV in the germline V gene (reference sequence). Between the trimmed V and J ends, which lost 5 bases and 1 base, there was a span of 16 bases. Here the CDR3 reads CASSLGRGQGTDTQYF. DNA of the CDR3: TGTGCCAGCAGCCTAGGGCGGGGGCAAGGCACAGATACGCAGTATTTT.

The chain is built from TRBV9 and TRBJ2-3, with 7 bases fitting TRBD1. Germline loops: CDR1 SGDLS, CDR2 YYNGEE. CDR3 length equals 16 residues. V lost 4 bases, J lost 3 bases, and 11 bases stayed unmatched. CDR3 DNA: TGTGCCAGCAGCCCCGTTTATAGGGGGCCTACAGATACGCAGTATTTT. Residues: CASSPVYRGPTDTQYF.

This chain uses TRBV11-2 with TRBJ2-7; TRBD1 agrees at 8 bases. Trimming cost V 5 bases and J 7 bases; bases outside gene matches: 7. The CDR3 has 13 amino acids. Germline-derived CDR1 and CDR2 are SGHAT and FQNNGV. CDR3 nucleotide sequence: TGTGCCAGCAGCCCGGGGACAGGTTGGGAGCAGTACTTC. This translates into CASSPGTGWEQYF.

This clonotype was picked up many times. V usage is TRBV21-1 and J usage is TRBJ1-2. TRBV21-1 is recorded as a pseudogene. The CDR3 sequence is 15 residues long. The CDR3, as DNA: TGTGCCAGCAGCAAAGCGGCAGAGATTTGCTATGGCTACACCTTC. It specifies CASSKAAEICYGYTF.

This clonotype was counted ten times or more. CDR3 coding DNA: TGTGCCAGCAGCTTAGGACAGGCGGACTATGGCTACACCTTC. Amino acids: CASSLGQADYGYTF. The chain carries TRBV7-2 and TRBJ1-2; the D gene is possibly TRBD1 (6 bases). The CDR3 loop spans 14 amino acids. V lost 1 base and J lost 3, with 9 bases in between. Germline V gene data show CDR1 as SGHTA and CDR2 as FQGNSA.

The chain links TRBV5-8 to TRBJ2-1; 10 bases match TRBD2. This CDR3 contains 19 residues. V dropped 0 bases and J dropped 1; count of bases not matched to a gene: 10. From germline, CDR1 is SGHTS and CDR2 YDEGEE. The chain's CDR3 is CASSLALAGVGVSYNEQFF. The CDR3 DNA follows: TGTGCCAGCAGCTTGGCCCTAGCGGGAGTCGGGGTTTCCTACAATGAGCAGTTCTTC.

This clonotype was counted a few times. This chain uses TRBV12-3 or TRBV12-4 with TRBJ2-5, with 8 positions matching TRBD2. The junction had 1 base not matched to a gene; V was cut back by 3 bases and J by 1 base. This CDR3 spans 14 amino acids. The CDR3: CASSFGRGQETQYF. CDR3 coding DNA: TGTGCCAGCAGTTTCGGGAGGGGCCAAGAGACCCAGTACTTC.

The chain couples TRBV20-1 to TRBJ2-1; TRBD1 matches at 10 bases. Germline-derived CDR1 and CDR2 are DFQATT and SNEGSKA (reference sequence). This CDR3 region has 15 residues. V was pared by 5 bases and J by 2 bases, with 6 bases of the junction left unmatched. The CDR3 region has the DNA TGCAGTGCTGCATGGACAGGGGGACCCTACAATGAGCAGTTCTTC. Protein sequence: CSAAWTGGPYNEQFF.

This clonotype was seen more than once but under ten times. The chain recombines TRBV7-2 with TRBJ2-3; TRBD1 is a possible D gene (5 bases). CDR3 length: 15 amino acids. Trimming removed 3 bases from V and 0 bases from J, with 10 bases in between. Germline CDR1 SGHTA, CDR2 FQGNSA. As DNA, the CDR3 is TGTGCCAGCAGCTTTTTGACAGTTAGCACAGATACGCAGTATTTT. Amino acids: CASSFLTVSTDTQYF.